The source of this T cell receptor beta chain is a study of cytomegalovirus exposure and HLA in healthy donors. General study points: A few CMV-associated chains proved CMV antigen-specific in vitro. Reported results showed that the classifier diagnosed cytomegalovirus status with high specificity and sensitivity. Roughly uniform sequencing depth across donors was assumed, possibly incorrectly.

With respect to this clone: Its antigen is unidentified.

PCR involved 60 Vbeta and 13 Jbeta primers. Profiled with immunoSEQ multiplex PCR; TCRdb holds only in-frame clones, not every one. The data show roughly 80,000 clones, about 71% seen once. Looked up from germline, CDR1 is WNHNN and CDR2 is SYGVQD (reference sequence). The CDR3 spans 13 residues. V was pared by 6 bases and J by 4 bases, with 12 bases between. The sequence was collected from a woman in her thirties or forties in good health and CMV-seronegative. The V and J genes are TRBV10-1 and TRBJ1-1, with a weak D call TRBD1 (5 bases). The sequencing input was PBMCs. CDR3 nucleotide sequence: TGCGCCAGCAGCACCACCGGGGGCACTGAAGCTTTCTTT. Translated, it gives CASSTTGGTEAFF.